A single T cell receptor beta chain is shown here with its context. Its specificity is not known. This sample was taken from a study of cytomegalovirus exposure and HLA in healthy donors. The primer mix had 60 Vbeta and 13 Jbeta primers. TCRdb's table, derived via immunoSEQ multiplex PCR, lists solely in-frame clones and lacks some. The sample records roughly 150,000 clones, 65% to 70% being singletons. Overall study results and limits: In a later analysis, DRB1 alleles had the most associated TCRs; HLA-C alleles the fewest. The likely origin of a cluster of highly shared sequence variants was a sequencing artifact. Among CMV-associated TCR beta chains, most appeared HLA-restricted in a later analysis.

The CDR3 runs to 16 residues. The ends were cut back, 0 bases at V and 4 bases at J, with 17 bases in the middle. CDR1 is SGHRS, CDR2 YFSETQ, per germline. What was sequenced was PBMCs. The chain couples TRBV5-1 to TRBJ2-7; D possibly corresponds to TRBD2 (5 bases). This clonotype originated in a man in his thirties or forties in good health and CMV-seropositive. Here the CDR3 reads CASSLGTGISTYEQYF. CDR3 DNA: TGCGCCAGCAGCTTGGGAACCGGGATATCAACTTACGAGCAGTACTTC.